Shown below are 12 T cell receptor beta chains from a single sample sequenced in a study of human T cells and chemical hapten exposure. Time point defined: patch test 2, 6 weeks after DPC sensitization. Stated treatment: therapeutic diphenylcyclopropenone sensitization with weekly scalp DPC. The template was total RNA from unfractionated whole blood. Each CDR3 protein gets one entry after TCRdb re-called the RACE reads with MiXCR. The repertoire has 35,000 to 55,000 distinct CDR3 sequences, 9.5% to 10% of them found once; the top ten carry about 14%. The sequenced sample was whole blood, obtained in connection with sensitization to the hapten diphenylcyclopropenone (DPC). The receptor set was obtained from a young woman with alopecia areata. Some clones in this sample may be carry-over from other donors' samples.

This clonotype has ten or more counts. The chain links TRBV19 to TRBJ1-5, with D perhaps TRBD1 (5 bases). Per the germline V gene, CDR1 is LNHDA and CDR2 is SQIVND (reference sequence). This CDR3 has 15 residues. Trimming left V 0 bases short and J 6 bases short, with 12 bases between. Here the CDR3 DNA reads TGTGCCAGTAGTATAGATCCGCTGGGGGGTCAGCCCCAGCATTTT. Translated: CASSIDPLGGQPQHF.

This clonotype was seen many times. V is TRBV7-2 and J is TRBJ2-7, with D possibly TRBD2 on 6 matching bases. The CDR3 runs to 13 residues. Between the trimmed V and J ends, which lost 3 bases and 3 bases, there was a span of 9 bases. The V gene's germline CDR1 is SGHTA and CDR2 FQGNSA. CDR3 nucleotides: TGTGCCAGCAGCTTCGGGGGTAGCTACGAGCAGTACTTC. Protein product: CASSFGGSYEQYF.

This clonotype was counted at least ten times. CDR3 sequence: CSFKTWYEQYF. In DNA form, the CDR3 reads TGCAGCTTCAAGACCTGGTACGAGCAGTACTTC. The chain uses TRBV29-1 and TRBJ2-7; D unresolved. The germline V and J ends were trimmed by 8 bases and 4 bases, with 12 bases remaining between them. The V gene's germline CDR1 is SQVTM and CDR2 ANQGSEA. The CDR3 has 11 residues.

V is TRBV11-2 and J is TRBJ1-4; TRBD1 matches at 7 bases. The germline gives CDR1 SGHAT, CDR2 FQNNGV. V shed 8 bases and J 3 bases; nucleotides not matched to a gene: 12. The length of the CDR3 is 16 residues. The CDR3 spells CASAAFPQGANEKLFF. CDR3 in DNA: TGTGCCAGCGCAGCATTTCCCCAGGGGGCTAATGAAAAACTGTTTTTT.

As to this clonotype: Possible read error: a much larger clone is one base away. The chain is built from TRBV7-2 and TRBJ1-3; D is unclear. The germline CDR1 and CDR2 sequences are SGHTA and FQGNSA. This CDR3 has 15 residues. DNA of the CDR3: TGTGCCGGCAGCGTCCGGGCCCCCTCTGGAAACACCATATATTTT. This encodes CAGSVRAPSGNTIYF.

This clonotype showed up just a few times. The chain uses TRBV20-1 and TRBJ2-7; 11 bases agree with TRBD1. This CDR3 has 14 residues. Looked up from germline, CDR1 is DFQATT and CDR2 is SNEGSKA (reference sequence). CDR3 protein: CTPREDRGLVEQYF. The CDR3 region has the DNA TGCACCCCGCGGGAGGACAGGGGGCTTGTCGAGCAGTACTTC.

The J gene is TRBJ1-6, the V gene TRBV7-2; the D gene is possibly TRBD1 (5 bases). With 5 bases removed from V and 11 bases from J, the gap between germline ends came to 13 bases. The CDR3 spans 13 residues. CDR1 SGHTA and CDR2 FQGNSA come from the germline V gene. CDR3 sequence: CASSAGFRTPLHF. The CDR3 DNA is TGTGCCAGCAGCGCAGGGTTCCGGACACCCCTCCACTTT.

The rearrangement links TRBV4-2 to TRBJ2-5, with 9 bases identical to TRBD2. With 1 base clipped from V and 5 bases from J, the junction kept 11 bases outside the gene matches. CDR3 length: 17 amino acids. Germline-derived CDR1 and CDR2 are LGHNA and YNFKEQ. The CDR3 loop reads CASSQVGGGGGAETQYF. In DNA form, the CDR3 reads TGTGCCAGCAGCCAAGTCGGAGGTGGCGGGGGGGCTGAGACCCAGTACTTC.

The table lists this clonotype with many counts. The rearrangement joins TRBV27 to TRBJ2-7; 10 bases are shared with TRBD1. CDR1 and CDR2 (germline): MNHEY, SMNVEV (reference sequence). The V segment lost 5 bases and the J segment 4 bases; nucleotides outside the gene matches: 11. This CDR3 contains 16 residues. The CDR3 bases are TGTGCCAGCAGTCCCGTCCCGGGACAGGGGTCTTACGAGCAGTACTTC. Its translation is CASSPVPGQGSYEQYF.

This clonotype has at least ten counts. The chain has TRBV16 and TRBJ2-3, with unresolved D. Trimming took off 4 bases at V and 9 bases at J, with 11 bases between the two ends. The CDR3 totals 12 residues. Germline lookup yields CDR1 KGHSY and CDR2 FQNENV. CDR3 bases: TGTGCCAGCAGCCTGGAACCGACGACGCAGTATTTT. It encodes CASSLEPTTQYF. Looking up the rest from reference TRBV16 and TRBJ2-3 gives the full variable domain: GEEVAQTPKHLVRGEGQKAKLYCAPIKGHSYVFWYQQVLKNEFKFLISFQNENVFDETGMPKERFSAKCLPNSPCSLEIQATKLEDSAVYFCASSLEPTTQYFGPGTRLTVL.

This clonotype was seen a handful of times. The chain couples TRBV24-1 to TRBJ2-3, with 7 bases matching TRBD2. CDR1 and CDR2 from the germline V gene are KGHDR and SFDVKD. The CDR3 runs to 15 residues. V gave up 9 bases and J gave up 2 bases; unmatched junction bases: 10. The CDR3 nucleotides are TGTGCCACCGGATTGAGCGGGGAGAACACAGATACGCAGTATTTT. Its protein is CATGLSGENTDTQYF.

This clonotype was found a few times. This chain connects TRBV6-2 or TRBV6-3 to TRBJ2-3; the D is unclear. Germline assignment: CDR1 MNHEY and CDR2 SVGEGT. V shed 6 bases and J shed 1 base, with 11 bases lying between them. CDR3 length: 14 amino acids. The CDR3 region is CASSPSGRTDTQYF. Here the CDR3 DNA reads TGTGCCAGCAGCCCTAGTGGCCGCACAGATACGCAGTATTTT.